The T cell receptor (beta chain) under discussion was sequenced for a study of T cell responses to AZD1222 COVID-19 vaccine. The ends lost 5 bases at V and 3 bases at J; junction bases unmatched: 7. The germline V gene encodes CDR1 SGHTA and CDR2 FQGNSA. The CDR3 has 14 amino acids. Here immunoSEQ multiplex PCR was the method, and the copy in TCRdb shows in-frame clones only, minus some. Here the sample spans approximately 100,000 clones, around 92% being singletons. The material sequenced was peripheral blood, taken on day 0 of AZD1222 vaccination. The sequence derives from an adult in good health. The genes are TRBV7-2 and TRBJ2-7; 7 positions agree with TRBD2. The DNA for the CDR3 is TGTGCCAGCAGCATCCGGGACTATTACTACGAGCAGTACTTC. It encodes CASSIRDYYYEQYF.